The 28 T cell receptor beta chains presented below share a single source sample, sequenced in a study of cytomegalovirus exposure and HLA in healthy donors. A multiplex PCR was run with 60 Vbeta primers and 13 Jbeta primers. Sequencing was performed with immunoSEQ multiplex PCR; in TCRdb, only in-frame clones are kept and a portion is missing. The data show some 190,000 clones, with roughly four fifths seen just once and less than 4% held by the top ten. The source material was PBMCs. The receptors come from a woman younger than 45 in good health and CMV-seropositive.

This chain uses TRBV19 with TRBJ1-3; D remains unclear. The CDR3 has 15 residues. Deletions cut 7 bases from V and 0 bases from J, with 13 bases between. The germline V gene has CDR1 LNHDA and CDR2 SQIVND (reference sequence). The CDR3, as DNA: TGTGCCAGTAAGGTTGGAGTTACCTCTGGAAACACCATATATTTT. Protein: CASKVGVTSGNTIYF. Variable domain in full (rest from reference TRBV19 and TRBJ1-3): DGGITQSPKYLFRKEGQNVTLSCEQNLNHDAMYWYRQDPGQGLRLIYYSQIVNDFQKGDIAEGYSVSREKKESFPLTVTSAQKNPTAFYLCASKVGVTSGNTIYFGEGSWLTVV.

The rearrangement links TRBV7-9 to TRBJ2-1; weak D call: TRBD2 (5 bases). There are 14 residues in the CDR3. V was cut by 11 bases and J by 0 bases, with 14 bases left in between. The V gene's germline CDR1 is SEHNR and CDR2 FQNEAQ (reference sequence). As DNA, the CDR3 is TGTGCCGGGATGGAGGAAAGCTCCTACAATGAGCAGTTCTTC. Encoded protein: CAGMEESSYNEQFF.

V gene TRBV27 combines with J gene TRBJ2-1; 7 bases fit TRBD1. The CDR3 extends over 14 amino acids. Germline V CDR1 and CDR2: MNHEY, SMNVEV (reference sequence). Trimming at V came to 7 bases and at J to 6 bases, leaving 9 bases not matched to a gene. In DNA form, the CDR3 reads TGTGCCAGCACGAACAACAGGGGCGCCAATGAGCAGTTCTTC. Protein sequence: CASTNNRGANEQFF.

The chain employs TRBV27 and TRBJ1-2; D is possibly TRBD1 (6 bases). Germline V gene lookup returns CDR1 MNHEY and CDR2 SMNVEV (reference sequence). V lost 5 bases and J 4 bases, leaving 14 bases between the germline ends. The CDR3 length is 14 residues. The CDR3 spells CASSPTGQSYGYTF. Here the CDR3 DNA reads TGTGCCAGCAGTCCGACCGGACAGTCCTATGGCTACACCTTC.

The CDR3 protein is CASRGTASNQPQHF. CDR3 in DNA: TGTGCCAGCAGGGGGACAGCCAGCAATCAGCCCCAGCATTTT. The rearrangement joins TRBV28 to TRBJ1-5; 7 nucleotides align to TRBD1. J was trimmed by 1 base and V by 6 bases; bases with no gene match: 3. There are 14 residues in the CDR3. Germline CDR1 MDHEN, CDR2 SYDVKM.

This rearrangement joins TRBV7-9 to TRBJ1-5; 8 nucleotides line up with TRBD1. CDR1 is SEHNR and CDR2 is FQNEAQ in the germline V gene (reference sequence). This CDR3 is 14 amino acids long. The J segment lost 6 bases and the V segment lost 5 bases, leaving 6 bases of the junction unmatched. CDR3 in DNA: TGTGCCAGCAGCCCAGGGGGCTTCGGTCAGCCCCAGCATTTT. This encodes CASSPGGFGQPQHF.

The chain uses TRBV27 and TRBJ2-2; 7 bases agree with TRBD2. The V segment lost 8 bases and the J segment 5 bases; nucleotides outside the gene matches: 2. The CDR3 is 12 residues long. Germline values: CDR1 MNHEY, CDR2 SMNVEV (reference sequence). CDR3 region: CASGRGTGELFF. DNA of the CDR3: TGTGCCAGCGGGAGGGGAACCGGGGAGCTGTTTTTT.

The chain has TRBV28 and TRBJ2-7, with D possibly matching TRBD2 (6 bases). V was shortened by 10 bases and J by 7 bases, with 17 bases between the two germline ends. The CDR3 is 12 residues long. CDR1 and CDR2 (germline): MDHEN, SYDVKM. This CDR3 reads CATLTETSEQYF. The DNA for the CDR3 is TGTGCCACCTTAACAGAGACTAGTGAGCAGTACTTC.

This clone was observed a single time. The chain employs TRBV19 and TRBJ2-2; 11 nucleotides match TRBD2. V lost 6 bases, J lost 5 bases, and 8 bases stayed unmatched. The CDR3 totals 16 residues. Germline CDR1 reads LNHDA; CDR2 reads SQIVND (reference sequence). The CDR3 spells CASRPGLAGDTGELFF. Written as DNA, the CDR3 is TGTGCCAGTAGGCCCGGACTAGCGGGTGATACCGGGGAGCTGTTTTTT.

This clone was recorded only once. The rearrangement links TRBV27 to TRBJ1-4; 8 bases agree with TRBD1. V shed 5 bases, J shed 14 bases, and the junction held 13 bases outside the gene matches. The CDR3 extends over 14 amino acids. CDR1 and CDR2 from the germline V gene are MNHEY and SMNVEV (reference sequence). The DNA of the CDR3 is TGTGCCAGCAGTCCCTATAGGACAGGGACAGAGCTGTTTTTT. It is translated as CASSPYRTGTELFF.

The sample holds one count of this clone. The chain is built from TRBV19 and TRBJ1-5, with D unresolved. Trimming removed 8 bases at V and 5 bases at J, with 10 bases between. Looked up from germline, CDR1 is LNHDA and CDR2 is SQIVND (reference sequence). The CDR3 is 12 residues long. The CDR3 region is CASHGGDQPQHF. As DNA, the CDR3 is TGTGCCAGTCACGGCGGCGATCAGCCCCAGCATTTT.

The chain employs TRBV5-1 and TRBJ2-7; 13 bases align to TRBD2. From germline, CDR1 is SGHRS and CDR2 YFSETQ. The CDR3 is 14 residues long. Trimming removed 2 bases from V and 7 bases from J; junction bases left unmatched: 3. The CDR3 region has the DNA TGCGCCAGCAGCTTCGGGGGACTAGCGGGGGAGCAGTACTTC. Translated: CASSFGGLAGEQYF.

The rearrangement uses TRBV5-1 and TRBJ1-1; possible D gene TRBD1, 5 bases. The CDR3 is 15 amino acids. V lost 4 bases and J lost 1, with 14 bases in between. The germline gives CDR1 SGHRS, CDR2 YFSETQ. CDR3 sequence (DNA): TGCGCCAGCAGCAGGCTCAGGGCAGGGAACACTGAAGCTTTCTTT. It specifies CASSRLRAGNTEAFF.

V usage is TRBV6-1 and J usage is TRBJ2-5, with D possibly TRBD2 on 6 matching bases. The J call could be wrong; TRBJ2-7 is a better fit for the DNA end. The CDR3 loop spans 15 amino acids. Looked up from germline, CDR1 is MNHNS and CDR2 is SASEGT. The CDR3 nucleotides are TGTGCCAGCTTCCGAGGGGCTAGCGCTACCTACGAGCAGTACTTC. Its protein product is CASFRGASATYEQYF.

The count of this clone is one. At the DNA level, this CDR3 is encoded by other sequences in the same sample as well. The chain is built from TRBV7-2 and TRBJ1-5; TRBD1 matches 8 bases. Per germline, CDR1 SGHTA and CDR2 FQGNSA. Trimming at V came to 3 bases and at J to 1 base, leaving 2 bases not matched to a gene. This CDR3 spans 15 amino acids. The CDR3 loop reads CASSFRQGSNQPQHF. The CDR3 nucleotides are TGTGCCAGCAGCTTCCGACAGGGGAGCAATCAGCCCCAGCATTTT.

This clone was picked up a small number of times. This chain connects TRBV5-4 to TRBJ1-1; D is unclear. CDR1 and CDR2 from the germline V gene are SGHNT and YYREEE (reference sequence). Deletions cut 4 bases from V and 1 base from J, with 5 bases between. The CDR3 is 12 amino acids. The CDR3 sequence: CASSRQNTEAFF. CDR3 DNA: TGTGCCAGCAGCAGACAGAACACTGAAGCTTTCTTT. Based on the CDR3 plus reference TRBV5-4 and TRBJ1-1, the full variable domain is ETGVTQSPTHLIKTRGQQVTLRCSSQSGHNTVSWYQQALGQGPQFIFQYYREEENGRGNFPPRFSGLQFPNYSSELNVNALELDDSALYLCASSRQNTEAFFGQGTRLTVV.

The chain joins TRBV10-3 to TRBJ2-1; TRBD1 aligns across 7 bases. The CDR3 totals 15 residues. Trimming at V came to 7 bases and at J to 4 bases, leaving 10 bases not matched to a gene. Germline CDR1 reads ENHRY; CDR2 reads SYGVKD. CDR3 in amino acids: CAITGGSGQYNEQFF. As DNA, the CDR3 is TGTGCCATCACAGGGGGATCGGGACAATACAATGAGCAGTTCTTC.

This rearrangement joins TRBV5-4 to TRBJ2-3; D is unresolved. This CDR3 region has 13 residues. The V and J ends lost 4 bases and 2 bases respectively, with 8 bases between them. Germline V gene lookup returns CDR1 SGHNT and CDR2 YYREEE (reference sequence). CDR3 in DNA: TGTGCCAGCAGCCGCAGGTTCACAGATACGCAGTATTTT. Translated, it gives CASSRRFTDTQYF.

This clone appeared once. This chain joins TRBV9 and TRBJ1-1; D uncertain. Germline CDR1 SGDLS, CDR2 YYNGEE. The CDR3 runs to 14 residues. Trimming stripped 5 bases from V and 1 base from J, with 12 bases between. CDR3 region: CASRPGVANTEAFF. The CDR3 DNA reads as TGTGCCAGCAGACCCGGGGTTGCGAACACTGAAGCTTTCTTT. The complete variable domain, with remaining parts taken from reference TRBV9 and TRBJ1-1, reads DSGVTQTPKHLITATGQRVTLRCSPRSGDLSVYWYQQSLDQGLQFLIQYYNGEERAKGNILERFSAQQFPDLHSELNLSSLELGDSALYFCASRPGVANTEAFFGQGTRLTVV.

This rearrangement joins TRBV7-2 to TRBJ1-5, with D tentatively TRBD1 (6 bases). This CDR3 is built from 15 residues. Germline CDR1 SGHTA, CDR2 FQGNSA. V lost 4 bases to trimming and J lost 2 bases, with 12 bases between them. The CDR3 spells CASSYLQGGNQPQHF. The CDR3 nucleotides read TGTGCCAGCAGCTATCTACAGGGAGGCAATCAGCCCCAGCATTTT.

This clone was seen a handful of times. This chain connects TRBV5-6 to TRBJ1-2; 11 nucleotides agree with TRBD1. The CDR3 consists of 14 residues. Germline values: CDR1 SGHDT, CDR2 YYEEEE. V shed 4 bases and J 7 bases; nucleotides not matched to a gene: 6. This chain's CDR3 is CASSPGQGGCGYTF. The CDR3 DNA is TGTGCCAGCAGCCCGGGACAGGGGGGATGTGGCTACACCTTC. The variable domain in full, with the rest retrieved from reference TRBV5-6 and TRBJ1-2, is DAGVTQSPTHLIKTRGQQVTLRCSPKSGHDTVSWYQQALGQGPQFIFQYYEEEERQRGNFPDRFSGHQFPNYSSELNVNALLLGDSALYLCASSPGQGGCGYTFGSGTRLTVV.

As regards this clone: The junction and the germline gene differ at one end; a read error may be behind it. The CDR3 loop is CSPRGEYEQYF. The CDR3 DNA reads TGCAGTCCTAGAGGGGAGTACGAGCAGTACTTC. The chain links TRBV20-1 to TRBJ2-7, with D possibly being TRBD1 or TRBD2 (5 bases each). The CDR3 contains 11 residues. Germline values: CDR1 DFQATT, CDR2 SNEGSKA (reference sequence).

J is TRBJ1-5 and V is TRBV28, with TRBD1 matching over 9 bases. The CDR3 consists of 15 residues. The V and J ends lost 2 bases and 7 bases, in that order; junction bases with no gene match: 6. Germline lookup yields CDR1 MDHEN and CDR2 SYDVKM. The CDR3 nucleotides are TGTGCCAGCAGTTTAAGGGACAGGGTCTTACAGCCCCAGCATTTT. This translates into CASSLRDRVLQPQHF.

V and J are TRBV7-8 and TRBJ1-4; D gene uncertain. The CDR3 is 14 amino acids. Germline V gives CDR1 SGHVS, CDR2 FQNEAQ. V was trimmed by 4 bases and J by 8 bases, leaving 14 bases between them. The DNA for the CDR3 is TGTGCCAGCAGCTGGGCCGTTACGGGGGAAAAACTGTTTTTT. This gives the protein CASSWAVTGEKLFF.

CDR3: CASRLNSGRAYNEQFF. CDR3 coding DNA: TGTGCCAGCAGATTGAATAGCGGGAGGGCCTACAATGAGCAGTTCTTC. The rearrangement joins TRBV11-1 to TRBJ2-1; 11 nucleotides align to TRBD2. This CDR3 spans 16 amino acids. Germline loops: CDR1 SGHAT, CDR2 FQDESV (reference sequence). The V and J ends lost 6 bases and 2 bases, in that order; junction bases with no gene match: 6.

The chain recombines TRBV7-2 with TRBJ1-2; tentative D call: TRBD1 (6 bases). CDR3 length equals 15 residues. Germline CDR1 and CDR2: SGHTA and FQGNSA. Trimming cost V 5 bases and J 4 bases, with 17 bases left between them. CDR3 sequence (DNA): TGTGCCAGCAGCATTAGCGGGGGCCAAGCCTATGGCTACACCTTC. This encodes CASSISGGQAYGYTF.

CDR3 residues: CASSLGGADQPQHF. CDR3 sequence (DNA): TGTGCCAGCAGTTTGGGGGGGGCCGATCAGCCCCAGCATTTT. The chain recombines TRBV27 with TRBJ1-5; possible D gene TRBD1, 6 bases. This CDR3 comprises 14 residues. The V gene lost 3 bases and the J gene lost 5 bases, with 11 bases spanning the gap. The germline V gene has CDR1 MNHEY and CDR2 SMNVEV (reference sequence).

V is TRBV7-9 and J is TRBJ2-3; 11 bases are a match to TRBD2. CDR1 and CDR2 from the germline V gene are SEHNR and FQNEAQ (reference sequence). V dropped 7 bases and J dropped 0; count of bases not matched to a gene: 6. The length of the CDR3 is 16 residues. The CDR3 coding sequence is TGTGCCAGCAACCGGGGGACTAGCGGAAGCACAGATACGCAGTATTTT. This translates into CASNRGTSGSTDTQYF.